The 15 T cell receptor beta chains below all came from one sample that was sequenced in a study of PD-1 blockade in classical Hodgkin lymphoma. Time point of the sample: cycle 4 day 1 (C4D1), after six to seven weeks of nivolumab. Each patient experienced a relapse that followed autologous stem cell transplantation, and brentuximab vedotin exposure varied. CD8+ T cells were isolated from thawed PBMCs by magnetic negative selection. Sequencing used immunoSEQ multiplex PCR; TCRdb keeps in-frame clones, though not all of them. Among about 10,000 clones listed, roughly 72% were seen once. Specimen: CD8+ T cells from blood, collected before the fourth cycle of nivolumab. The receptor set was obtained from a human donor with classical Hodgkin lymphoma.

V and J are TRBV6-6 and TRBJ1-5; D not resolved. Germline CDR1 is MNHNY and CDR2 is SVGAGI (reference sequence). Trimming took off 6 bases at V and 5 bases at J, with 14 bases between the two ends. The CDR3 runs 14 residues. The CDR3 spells CASRYLLTDQPQHF. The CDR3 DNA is TGTGCCAGCAGATACCTCCTGACCGATCAGCCCCAGCATTTT.

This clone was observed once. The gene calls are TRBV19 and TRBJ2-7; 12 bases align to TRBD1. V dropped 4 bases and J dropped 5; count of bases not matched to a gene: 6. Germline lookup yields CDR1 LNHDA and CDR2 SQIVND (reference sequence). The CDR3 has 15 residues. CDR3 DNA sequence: TGTGCCAGTAGTACAACCGGGACAGGGGGCGACGAGCAGTACTTC. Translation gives CASSTTGTGGDEQYF.

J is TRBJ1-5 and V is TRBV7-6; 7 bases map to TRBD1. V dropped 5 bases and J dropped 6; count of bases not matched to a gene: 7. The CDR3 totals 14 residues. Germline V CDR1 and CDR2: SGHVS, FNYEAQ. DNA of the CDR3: TGTGCCAGCAGCCCGACAGGGATGGGTCAGCCCCAGCATTTT. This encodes CASSPTGMGQPQHF.

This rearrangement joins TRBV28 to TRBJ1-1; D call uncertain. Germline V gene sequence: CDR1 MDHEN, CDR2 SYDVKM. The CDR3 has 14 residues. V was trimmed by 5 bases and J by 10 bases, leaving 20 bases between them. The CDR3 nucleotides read TGTGCCAGCAGTGACTTCGGCTCAAGGAGTCTAGCTTTCTTT. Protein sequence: CASSDFGSRSLAFF.

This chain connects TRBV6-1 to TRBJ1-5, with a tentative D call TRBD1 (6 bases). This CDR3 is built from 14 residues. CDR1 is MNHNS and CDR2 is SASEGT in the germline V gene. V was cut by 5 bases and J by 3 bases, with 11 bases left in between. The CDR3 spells CASSRQAINQPQHF. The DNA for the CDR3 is TGTGCCAGCAGTCGACAGGCCATCAATCAGCCCCAGCATTTT.

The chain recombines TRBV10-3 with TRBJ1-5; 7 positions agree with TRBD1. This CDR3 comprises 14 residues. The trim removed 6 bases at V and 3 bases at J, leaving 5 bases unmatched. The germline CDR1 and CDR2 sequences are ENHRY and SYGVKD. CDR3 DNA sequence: TGTGCCATCAGGGACGACAGGGCCAATCAGCCCCAGCATTTT. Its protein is CAIRDDRANQPQHF.

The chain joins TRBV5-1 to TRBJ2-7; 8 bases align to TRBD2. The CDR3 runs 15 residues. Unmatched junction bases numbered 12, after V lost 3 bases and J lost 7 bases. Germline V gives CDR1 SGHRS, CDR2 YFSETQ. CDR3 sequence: CASSYTGGLSGEQYF. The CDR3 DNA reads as TGCGCCAGCAGCTATACGGGGGGGCTGTCGGGAGAGCAGTACTTC.

CDR3 coding DNA: TGTGCCTGGAGTGTAACCAAAAATCAGCCCCAGCATTTT. This gives the protein CAWSVTKNQPQHF. The V call is TRBV30, the J call TRBJ1-5; D uncertain. CDR1 is GTSNPN and CDR2 is SVGIG in the germline V gene (reference sequence). The CDR3 extends over 13 amino acids. With 0 bases removed from V and 4 bases from J, the gap between germline ends came to 7 bases.

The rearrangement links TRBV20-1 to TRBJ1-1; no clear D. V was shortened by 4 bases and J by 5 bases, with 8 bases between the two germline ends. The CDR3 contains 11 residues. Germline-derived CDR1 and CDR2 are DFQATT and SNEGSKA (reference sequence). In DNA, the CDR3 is TGCAGTGCTAACGATTATACTGAAGCTTTCTTT. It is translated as CSANDYTEAFF.

CDR3 protein: CASSSGATNEKLFF. DNA for the CDR3: TGTGCCAGCAGTTCCGGCGCAACTAATGAAAAACTGTTTTTT. The chain uses TRBV28 and TRBJ1-4; D remains unclear. The germline V gene has CDR1 MDHEN and CDR2 SYDVKM. Trimming shortened V by 4 bases and J by 0 bases, and 6 bases separated the two germline ends. The length of the CDR3 is 14 residues. The whole variable domain, filled in from reference TRBV28 and TRBJ1-4, reads DVKVTQSSRYLVKRTGEKVFLECVQDMDHENMFWYRQDPGLGLRLIYFSYDVKMKEKGDIPEGYSVSREKKERFSLILESASTNQTSMYLCASSSGATNEKLFFGSGTQLSVL.

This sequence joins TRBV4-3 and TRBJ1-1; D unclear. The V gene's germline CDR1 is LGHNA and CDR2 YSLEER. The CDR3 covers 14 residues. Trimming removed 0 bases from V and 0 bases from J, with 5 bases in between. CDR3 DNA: TGCGCCAGCAGCCAAGATCTGATGAACACTGAAGCTTTCTTT. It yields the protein CASSQDLMNTEAFF.

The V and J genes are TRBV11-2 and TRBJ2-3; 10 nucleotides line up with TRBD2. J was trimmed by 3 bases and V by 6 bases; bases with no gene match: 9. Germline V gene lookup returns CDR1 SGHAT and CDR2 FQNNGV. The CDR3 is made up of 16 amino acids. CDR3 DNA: TGTGCCAGCAGACCCACAACTAGCGGGAAGACAGATACGCAGTATTTT. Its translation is CASRPTTSGKTDTQYF.

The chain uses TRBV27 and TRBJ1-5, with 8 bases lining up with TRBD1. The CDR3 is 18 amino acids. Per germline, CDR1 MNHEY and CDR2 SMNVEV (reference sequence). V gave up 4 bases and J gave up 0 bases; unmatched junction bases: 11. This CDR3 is CASSSSHGQGNSNQPQHF. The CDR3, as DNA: TGTGCCAGCAGTTCCTCCCATGGACAGGGAAATAGCAATCAGCCCCAGCATTTT.

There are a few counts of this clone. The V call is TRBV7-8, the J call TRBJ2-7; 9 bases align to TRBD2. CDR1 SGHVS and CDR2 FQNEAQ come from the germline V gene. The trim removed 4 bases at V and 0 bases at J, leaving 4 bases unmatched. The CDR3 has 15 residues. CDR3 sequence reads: CASSSRTSDSYEQYF. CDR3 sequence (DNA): TGTGCCAGCAGCTCCCGGACTAGCGACTCCTACGAGCAGTACTTC.

The CDR3 sequence: CASTSEDGTAPRNTEAFF. The CDR3, as DNA: TGTGCCAGTACCTCCGAAGACGGGACAGCCCCCCGGAACACTGAAGCTTTCTTT. The chain joins TRBV19 to TRBJ1-1, with 7 bases matching TRBD1. J lost 1 base, V lost 7 bases, and 18 bases had no gene match. The CDR3 contains 18 residues. Germline V gives CDR1 LNHDA, CDR2 SQIVND (reference sequence).